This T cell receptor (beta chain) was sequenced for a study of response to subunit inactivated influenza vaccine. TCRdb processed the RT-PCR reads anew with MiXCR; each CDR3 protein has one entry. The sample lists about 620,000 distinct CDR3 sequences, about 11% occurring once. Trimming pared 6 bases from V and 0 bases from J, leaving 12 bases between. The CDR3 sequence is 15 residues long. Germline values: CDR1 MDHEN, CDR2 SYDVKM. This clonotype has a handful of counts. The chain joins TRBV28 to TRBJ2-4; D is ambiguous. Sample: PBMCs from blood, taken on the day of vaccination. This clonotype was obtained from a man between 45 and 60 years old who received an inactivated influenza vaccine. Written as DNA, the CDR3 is TGTGCCAGCAGCGACGCCGGAGAAGCCAAAAACATTCAGTACTTC. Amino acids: CASSDAGEAKNIQYF.